These T cell receptor beta chains were read from a single sample in a study of STAT5B mutations in CD4+ large granular lymphocyte leukemia. Repertoires were generated with immunoSEQ multiplex PCR, while TCRdb's copy carries only in-frame clones and drops some. The repertoire has fewer than 45,000 clones, roughly 76% of them found once; the top ten carry about 3.8%. Sequencing was done on a sample of CD4+ T cells from blood buffy coats. These receptors were taken from a human donor in good health. The CDR3 runs from the conserved cysteine through the conserved F or W. The order of the fields is V gene, clone size, D gene, J gene, CDR3 DNA, CDR3 protein. The D gene is left open where the match is weak. Clone sizes are given selectively: once, few, many, or a class where the clone is expanded.

v_gene: TRBV4-1; abundance: .; d_gene: .; j_gene: TRBJ1-6; CDR3nt: TGCGCCAGCAGCCTTACCCGACTACAGGGCCCAGGAAATTCACCCCTCCACTTT; CDR3aa: CASSLTRLQGPGNSPLHF
v_gene: TRBV7-9; abundance: .; d_gene: TRBD2; j_gene: TRBJ2-7; CDR3nt: TGTGCCAGCAGCCCATTCTTAACGGGAGGGACTGGCTACGAGCAGTACTTC; CDR3aa: CASSPFLTGGTGYEQYF
v_gene: TRBV5-4; abundance: .; d_gene: .; j_gene: TRBJ2-3; CDR3nt: TGTGCCAGCAGCGCCAAAGGTCTTGGGACAGATACGCAGTATTTT; CDR3aa: CASSAKGLGTDTQYF
v_gene: TRBV7-9; abundance: .; d_gene: .; j_gene: TRBJ1-4; CDR3nt: TGTGCCAGCAGCCCCTACGGCACAGGCGGGGTGACTAATGAAAAACTGTTTTTT; CDR3aa: CASSPYGTGGVTNEKLFF
v_gene: TRBV6-4; abundance: .; d_gene: TRBD1; j_gene: TRBJ2-2; CDR3nt: TGTGCCAGCAGTGACAGGGGACAGACCGGGGAGCTGTTTTTT; CDR3aa: CASSDRGQTGELFF
v_gene: TRBV7-8; abundance: .; d_gene: .; j_gene: TRBJ1-5; CDR3nt: TGTGCCAGCAGCTTAGCTGGTCAGCCCCAGCATTTT; CDR3aa: CASSLAGQPQHF
v_gene: TRBV30; abundance: .; d_gene: TRBD1; j_gene: TRBJ2-5; CDR3nt: TGTGCCTGGAGTCTGGGGACAGGGGGCCAAGAGACCCAGTACTTC; CDR3aa: CAWSLGTGGQETQYF
v_gene: TRBV2; abundance: .; d_gene: TRBD1; j_gene: TRBJ1-3; CDR3nt: TGTGCCAGCAAGGGACAGCTCTTCTCTGGAAACACCATATATTTT; CDR3aa: CASKGQLFSGNTIYF
v_gene: TRBV9; abundance: few; d_gene: TRBD1; j_gene: TRBJ2-5; CDR3nt: TGTGCCAGCAGCGTGACAGGGCCAGAGACCCAGTACTTC; CDR3aa: CASSVTGPETQYF
v_gene: TRBV30; abundance: few; d_gene: TRBD2; j_gene: TRBJ2-1; CDR3nt: TGTGCCTGGAGTGTCGGGGGACTAGTCTCAAGTGAGCAGTTCTTC; CDR3aa: CAWSVGGLVSSEQFF
v_gene: TRBV10-3; abundance: .; d_gene: .; j_gene: TRBJ2-6; CDR3nt: TGTGCCATCACAGGGAGCTCTGGGGCCAACGTCCTGACTTTC; CDR3aa: CAITGSSGANVLTF
v_gene: TRBV7-6; abundance: .; d_gene: .; j_gene: TRBJ2-5; CDR3nt: TGTGCCAGCAGCTTACTTGCGGGGTCTCAAGAGACCCAGTACTTC; CDR3aa: CASSLLAGSQETQYF
v_gene: TRBV19; abundance: .; d_gene: .; j_gene: TRBJ2-7; CDR3nt: TGTGCCAGTAGTGGAGGACGGTCCTACGAGCAGTACTTC; CDR3aa: CASSGGRSYEQYF
v_gene: TRBV21-1; abundance: .; d_gene: .; j_gene: TRBJ2-1; CDR3nt: TGTGCCAGCAGAAAAAGGTTTTTTTTACACGATTCCTACAATGAGCAGTTCTTC; CDR3aa: CASRKRFFLHDSYNEQFF
v_gene: TRBV15; abundance: .; d_gene: .; j_gene: TRBJ1-2; CDR3nt: TGTGCCACCAGCGGGAGAGCTAACTATGGCTACACCTTC; CDR3aa: CATSGRANYGYTF
v_gene: TRBV19; abundance: .; d_gene: .; j_gene: TRBJ1-2; CDR3nt: TGTGCCAGTTCCTGGACAGCTAACTATGGCTACACCTTC; CDR3aa: CASSWTANYGYTF
v_gene: TRBV5-1; abundance: .; d_gene: TRBD1; j_gene: TRBJ2-1; CDR3nt: TGCGCCAGCAGCGTAGGGCAGGGGGTGTACAATGAGCAGTTCTTC; CDR3aa: CASSVGQGVYNEQFF
v_gene: TRBV5-1; abundance: .; d_gene: .; j_gene: TRBJ2-3; CDR3nt: TGCGCCAGCAGCCCAAGGACAGCTAAAGATACGCAGTATTTT; CDR3aa: CASSPRTAKDTQYF
v_gene: TRBV9; abundance: .; d_gene: TRBD2; j_gene: TRBJ2-1; CDR3nt: TGTGCCAGCAGCGTAGCGGGGACTAGCGGGAGCAAGCAGTTCTTC; CDR3aa: CASSVAGTSGSKQFF
v_gene: TRBV4-3; abundance: .; d_gene: .; j_gene: TRBJ1-4; CDR3nt: TGCGCCAGCAGCCCAGGATCCGGCCCTAATGAAAAACTGTTTTTT; CDR3aa: CASSPGSGPNEKLFF
v_gene: TRBV7-2; abundance: once; d_gene: TRBD1; j_gene: TRBJ2-2; CDR3nt: TGTGCCAGCAGTCGACAGGGCTCGGGCACCGGGGAGCTGTTTTTT; CDR3aa: CASSRQGSGTGELFF
v_gene: TRBV11-3; abundance: .; d_gene: TRBD2; j_gene: TRBJ2-5; CDR3nt: TGTGCCAGCAGCTTAGCCCCAGTTCTTTCTAGCGGAACTCAAGAGACCCAGTACTTC; CDR3aa: CASSLAPVLSSGTQETQYF
v_gene: TRBV2; abundance: .; d_gene: TRBD1; j_gene: TRBJ1-1; CDR3nt: TGTGCCAGCAGAGGAACCGAGGGACAGATCAACACTGAAGCTTTCTTT; CDR3aa: CASRGTEGQINTEAFF
v_gene: TRBV7-2; abundance: few; d_gene: .; j_gene: TRBJ2-2; CDR3nt: TGTGCCAGCGTCGGGGGGCCCGACACCGGGGAGCTGTTTTTT; CDR3aa: CASVGGPDTGELFF
v_gene: TRBV2; abundance: .; d_gene: TRBD1; j_gene: TRBJ1-1; CDR3nt: TGTGCCAGCAGTGAAGACCCGACAGGGAGGCTGAACACTGAAGCTTTCTTT; CDR3aa: CASSEDPTGRLNTEAFF
v_gene: TRBV5-1; abundance: .; d_gene: TRBD1; j_gene: TRBJ2-1; CDR3nt: TGCGCCAGCAGCTTGACAGGGGGCTCCTACAATGAGCAGTTCTTC; CDR3aa: CASSLTGGSYNEQFF
v_gene: TRBV12-5; abundance: .; d_gene: .; j_gene: TRBJ2-2; CDR3nt: TGTGCTAGTTCCGGAGGCGGGGCGAACACCGGGGAGCTGTTTTTT; CDR3aa: CASSGGGANTGELFF
v_gene: TRBV11-1; abundance: .; d_gene: TRBD1; j_gene: TRBJ1-2; CDR3nt: TGTGCCAGCAGCCATGGACAGGAGTATGGCTACACCTTC; CDR3aa: CASSHGQEYGYTF
v_gene: TRBV28; abundance: .; d_gene: .; j_gene: TRBJ1-3; CDR3nt: TGTGCCAGCAGCGAAGGTCCAGTCTCTGGAAACACCATATATTTT; CDR3aa: CASSEGPVSGNTIYF
v_gene: TRBV2; abundance: .; d_gene: .; j_gene: TRBJ1-2; CDR3nt: TGTGCCAGCAGTCCCCGCTATGGCTACACCTTC; CDR3aa: CASSPRYGYTF
v_gene: TRBV7-2; abundance: once; d_gene: .; j_gene: TRBJ1-2; CDR3nt: TGTGCCAGCAGCCCCGGGGGATCCTATGGCTACACCTTC; CDR3aa: CASSPGGSYGYTF
v_gene: TRBV28; abundance: .; d_gene: TRBD1; j_gene: TRBJ2-7; CDR3nt: TGTGCCAGCAGTTTGGGGACAGGGGGCTGGGGCGAGCAGTACTTC; CDR3aa: CASSLGTGGWGEQYF